This TCR beta chain derives from a study of shared clonotypes between healthy human individuals. Study-level background: A couple of women and a few men aged 18 to 49 served as donors. Per donor, three plates held CD4 naive cells, three held CD4 memory, two held CD8 naive and one held CD8 memory.

Naive CD8 cells comprised CD45RO-negative, CCR7-positively selected cells, excluding terminally differentiated effector memory CD45RA+ cells. Running of the assay took place at deep level. The authors loaded roughly 180 ng DNA, some 32,000 T cell genomes, into sorted-subset replicate PCRs. Profiling relied on immunoSEQ multiplex PCR, and the TCRdb table lists in-frame clones only, not all of them. The sample lists about 1.9 million clones; about 94% were seen once. Trimming cost V 4 bases and J 9 bases, with 15 bases left between them. The germline CDR1 and CDR2 sequences are SQVTM and ANQGSEA. This CDR3 contains 12 residues.

Sample: naive CD8+ T cells from PBMCs. The rearrangement links TRBV29-1 to TRBJ1-2; no definite D call. The clonotype originates from a man younger than 35 in good health. Some clones in this sample may be carry-over from other donors' samples. Written as DNA, the CDR3 is TGCAGCGTTGTATCTGGTGGAGGGAGCTACACCTTC. It yields the protein CSVVSGGGSYTF. The whole variable domain, remainder taken from reference TRBV29-1 and TRBJ1-2, is SAVISQKPSRDICQRGTSLTIQCQVDSQVTMMFWYRQQPGQSLTLIATANQGSEATYESGFVIDKFPISRPNLTFSTLTVSNMSPEDSSIYLCSVVSGGGSYTFGSGTRLTVV.